The sequence of this TCR beta chain was determined in a study of T cell responses to AZD1222 COVID-19 vaccine. Findings and limits, study-wide: Spike-specific TCR repertoires showed rising breadth and depth after two AZD1222 doses. The study sampled repertoires only after the peak T cell response. As reported, nearly half of all spike-specific TCRs target variant regions that are unmutated. Donors, mostly white British, included more females; clonal diversity was possibly underestimated.

Germline values: CDR1 SGHNT, CDR2 YYREEE (reference sequence). There are 16 residues in the CDR3. Between the trimmed V and J ends, which lost 0 bases and 2 bases, there was a span of 12 bases. For this clone: The antigen remains unidentified.

Here immunoSEQ multiplex PCR was the method, and the copy in TCRdb shows in-frame clones only, minus some. In the table there are approximately 110,000 clones, approximately 89% of which are singletons. The input for sequencing was peripheral blood, taken 28 days after the second AZD1222 dose. The V gene is TRBV5-4, the J gene TRBJ2-1, with TRBD2 as a possible D gene (7 bases). This clonotype was sampled from an adult who received the AZD1222 COVID-19 vaccine. The CDR3, as DNA: TGTGCCAGCAGCTTGGATGGCGGGGGCGCCTACAATGAGCAGTTCTTC. Translation: CASSLDGGGAYNEQFF.